The clone carrying this T cell receptor beta chain was counted between two and nine times. The record originates from a study of shared clonotypes between healthy human individuals. Each donor was a Caucasian adult residing in Nashville, Tennessee. The protocol was immunoSEQ multiplex PCR, while the TCRdb copy is restricted to in-frame clones and leaves out a portion. The sample lists about 710,000 clones; more than 70% were seen once. There are 14 residues in the CDR3. Looked up from germline, CDR1 is LNHDA and CDR2 is SQIVND (reference sequence). V trimming: 3 bases; J trimming: 6 bases; junction bases outside the gene matches: 7.

The rearrangement uses TRBV19 and TRBJ2-7; 8 bases agree with TRBD1. This sequence originates from a woman aged 25 to 39 in good health. The specimen sequenced was memory CD4+ T cells sorted from blood. Subset meaning: CD45RA-negative fraction. CDR3 nucleotide sequence: TGTGCCAGTAGTATCGAAGACAGGGGTATCGAGCAGTACTTC. Protein sequence: CASSIEDRGIEQYF.